This TCR beta chain is from a study of OX40 agonist ivuxolimab in advanced cancers. Study-wide background: Every 2 weeks, patients received ivuxolimab intravenously, dosed at 0.01 to 10 mg/kg. Study findings and constraints: Determination of antigen specificity was not performed for the expanded peripheral T cells.

Germline CDR1 and CDR2: SGHTA and FQGNSA. The CDR3 is 15 amino acids. The V end was cut by 3 bases, the J end by 4 bases, with 16 bases between. Assay: immunoSEQ multiplex PCR; the TCRdb copy retains only in-frame clones and omits some. The sample has fewer than 20,000 clones; around 78% are singletons. As to this clone: Its antigen is as yet unknown.

The receptor was derived from an adult with an advanced solid tumor such as melanoma, head and neck, liver or kidney cancer. The material sequenced was CD4+ or CD8+ T cells sorted from blood, taken in a trial of the OX40 agonist ivuxolimab. The V and J genes are TRBV7-2 and TRBJ2-7; D gene uncertain. CDR3: CASSFDRASLYEQYF. The DNA for the CDR3 is TGTGCCAGCAGCTTCGATCGGGCGAGTTTATACGAGCAGTACTTC.